One and the same sample provided the 18 T cell receptor beta chains below, sequenced in a study of cytomegalovirus exposure and HLA in healthy donors. In the PCR, 60 Vbeta and 13 Jbeta primers were used. The repertoire was sequenced with immunoSEQ multiplex PCR; TCRdb's copy has only in-frame clones and lacks some. The profile shows approximately 160,000 clones, over 75% of them singletons. Sequencing was performed on PBMCs. All receptors come from a woman under 30 in good health and CMV-seronegative.

The V gene is TRBV5-8, the J gene TRBJ2-7; 8 bases agree with TRBD2. There are 15 residues in the CDR3. The germline gives CDR1 SGHTS, CDR2 YDEGEE. V shed 0 bases and J 5 bases; nucleotides not matched to a gene: 7. Here the CDR3 reads CASSLGRTGGDEQYF. The CDR3 nucleotides are TGTGCCAGCAGCTTGGGGCGCACCGGGGGGGACGAGCAGTACTTC.

The J gene is TRBJ1-1, the V gene TRBV27; D gene unclear. Germline-derived CDR1 and CDR2 are MNHEY and SMNVEV (reference sequence). Between the trimmed V and J ends, which lost 4 bases and 1 base, there was a span of 10 bases. The CDR3 contains 14 residues. For the CDR3, the DNA is TGTGCCAGCAGTTGGGGAGATCGGAACACTGAAGCTTTCTTT. Protein product: CASSWGDRNTEAFF.

The chain combines TRBV19 with TRBJ2-7; 12 nucleotides agree with TRBD1. The ends lost 4 bases at V and 5 bases at J; junction bases unmatched: 9. Germline values: CDR1 LNHDA, CDR2 SQIVND (reference sequence). This CDR3 has 16 amino acids. CDR3 nucleotide sequence: TGTGCCAGTAGTAGCCCGGGACAGGGGGCGCTTAACGAGCAGTACTTC. Residues: CASSSPGQGALNEQYF.

This chain connects TRBV6-5 to TRBJ1-2; 12 nucleotides agree with TRBD1. Germline V gene data show CDR1 as MNHEY and CDR2 as SVGAGI. V lost 2 bases, J lost 8 bases, and 3 bases stayed unmatched. The CDR3 extends over 14 amino acids. Here the CDR3 DNA reads TGTGCCAGCAGTTACGGGACAGGGGGCCTCGGCTACACCTTC. This sequence encodes CASSYGTGGLGYTF.

In this sample, this clone turned up once. V and J are TRBV19 and TRBJ1-5; D uncertain. V was pared by 5 bases and J by 3 bases, with 14 bases between. CDR1 and CDR2 from the germline V gene are LNHDA and SQIVND (reference sequence). The CDR3 spans 15 residues. The CDR3 DNA reads TGTGCCAGTAGTGCAAACACGCACCCCAATCAGCCCCAGCATTTT. Protein product: CASSANTHPNQPQHF.

This chain connects TRBV7-9 to TRBJ2-1; 8 bases fit TRBD2. The CDR3 spans 17 residues. Germline CDR1 and CDR2: SEHNR and FQNEAQ (reference sequence). With 5 bases clipped from V and 5 bases from J, the junction kept 14 bases outside the gene matches. CDR3 in amino acids: CASSQFLSGLVDNEQFF. In DNA, the CDR3 is TGTGCCAGCAGCCAGTTTCTTTCGGGACTAGTCGACAATGAGCAGTTCTTC. Variable domain in full (rest from reference TRBV7-9 and TRBJ2-1): DTGVSQNPRHKITKRGQNVTFRCDPISEHNRLYWYRQTLGQGPEFLTYFQNEAQLEKSRLLSDRFSAERPKGSFSTLEIQRTEQGDSAMYLCASSQFLSGLVDNEQFFGPGTRLTVL.

The chain has TRBV6-5 and TRBJ1-2; 9 bases are a match to TRBD1. V trimming: 4 bases; J trimming: 4 bases; junction bases outside the gene matches: 1. CDR3 length: 13 amino acids. Germline V gene data show CDR1 as MNHEY and CDR2 as SVGAGI. CDR3 protein: CASSLQGAYGYTF. CDR3 coding DNA: TGTGCCAGCAGTTTACAGGGGGCCTATGGCTACACCTTC.

The V and J genes are TRBV19 and TRBJ2-2, with D perhaps matching TRBD1 (6 bases). Deletions cut 3 bases from V and 8 bases from J, with 13 bases between. The CDR3 totals 14 residues. Germline CDR1 and CDR2: LNHDA and SQIVND (reference sequence). The DNA of the CDR3 is TGTGCCAGTAGTATCGCTGCCGGACAGGGGGAGCTGTTTTTT. It yields the protein CASSIAAGQGELFF.

The V gene is TRBV12-5, the J gene TRBJ2-5, with TRBD1 matching over 7 bases. The end of the DNA is better explained by TRBJ2-7, so the J call may be wrong. CDR3 length: 18 residues. Germline V lookup: CDR1 LGHNT, CDR2 FRNRAP. This CDR3 is CASGFLIWDSWSSYEQYF. In DNA form, the CDR3 reads TGTGCTAGTGGTTTCCTCATCTGGGACAGCTGGAGCTCCTACGAGCAGTACTTC.

The rearrangement joins TRBV19 to TRBJ2-6; TRBD2 matches at 9 bases. CDR3 length: 18 residues. J was trimmed by 7 bases and V by 3 bases; bases with no gene match: 13. Per germline, CDR1 LNHDA and CDR2 SQIVND (reference sequence). The CDR3 nucleotides read TGTGCCAGTAGTATGCTTGGCGGGAGGGCCAGGGTCGCCAACGTCCTGACTTTC. The encoded protein is CASSMLGGRARVANVLTF.

The chain carries TRBV7-3 and TRBJ1-2; maybe TRBD1 (5 bases). Germline CDR1 is SGHTA and CDR2 is FQGTGA. The CDR3 consists of 16 residues. V was trimmed by 2 bases and J by 4 bases, leaving 17 bases between them. CDR3 sequence reads: CASSLSPPGLSYGYTF. CDR3 DNA: TGTGCCAGCAGCTTATCCCCCCCGGGACTAAGCTATGGCTACACCTTC.

A note on this clone: At one boundary the junction diverges from the germline segment, which might be a read error. The gene calls are TRBV27 and TRBJ2-6; D gene ambiguous. Per germline, CDR1 MNHEY and CDR2 SMNVEV (reference sequence). The CDR3 extends over 15 amino acids. In nucleotides, the CDR3 is TGTGCCAGCAGTTTATCGTTTGCGGAGAACCTCGTCCCGACTTTC. Translation gives CASSLSFAENLVPTF.

V usage is TRBV10-2 and J usage is TRBJ1-3; D call uncertain. Trimming stripped 7 bases from V and 2 bases from J, with 15 bases between. The CDR3 has 15 amino acids. Germline values: CDR1 WSHSY, CDR2 SAAADI. The CDR3 nucleotides are TGCGCCAGCACCTTAAAAGGGAGCACTGGAAACACCATATATTTT. Translated, it gives CASTLKGSTGNTIYF.

The CDR3 region has the DNA TGCGCCAGCAGCTTGGGACTAGCGGGGGGGCGATTTACCTACGAGCAGTACTTC. This sequence encodes CASSLGLAGGRFTYEQYF. V and J are TRBV5-1 and TRBJ2-7, with 14 positions matching TRBD2. CDR1 and CDR2 (germline): SGHRS, YFSETQ. This CDR3 contains 18 residues. V lost 0 bases to trimming and J lost 2 bases; unmatched junction nucleotides: 7. Full variable domain (remainder filled in from reference TRBV5-1 and TRBJ2-7): KAGVTQTPRYLIKTRGQQVTLSCSPISGHRSVSWYQQTPGQGLQFLFEYFSETQRNKGNFPGRFSGRQFSNSRSEMNVSTLELGDSALYLCASSLGLAGGRFTYEQYFGPGTRLTVT.

This rearrangement joins TRBV28 to TRBJ2-7; 8 bases align to TRBD2. Germline V lookup: CDR1 MDHEN, CDR2 SYDVKM. This CDR3 region has 17 residues. J gave up 6 bases and V 2 bases, and 15 bases lay outside the gene matches. This CDR3 reads CASSLRFASGRPSEQYF. As DNA, the CDR3 is TGTGCCAGCAGTTTACGGTTTGCCAGCGGGAGACCTTCCGAGCAGTACTTC.

The rearrangement links TRBV11-2 to TRBJ2-5; maybe TRBD2 (5 bases). The V end was cut by 2 bases, the J end by 5 bases, with 9 bases between. In germline, CDR1 is SGHAT, CDR2 FQNNGV. CDR3 size: 13 residues. CDR3 nucleotides: TGTGCCAGCAGCTTATCGAGGGTGGAGACCCAGTACTTC. As protein: CASSLSRVETQYF.

As DNA, the CDR3 is TGTGCCAGCTCACCCCCTAGGACAGAAGAGACCCAGTACTTC. This sequence encodes CASSPPRTEETQYF. This chain links TRBV18 with TRBJ2-5; D perhaps matches TRBD1 (6 bases). Trimming removed 3 bases from V and 3 bases from J, with 11 bases in between. The CDR3 loop spans 14 amino acids. Germline assignment: CDR1 KGHSH and CDR2 LQKENI.

The chain carries TRBV10-1 and TRBJ2-2, with 8 positions matching TRBD2. Germline V CDR1 and CDR2: WNHNN, SYGVQD (reference sequence). This CDR3 contains 16 residues. With 0 bases clipped from V and 8 bases from J, the junction kept 8 bases outside the gene matches. The CDR3 nucleotides read TGCGCCAGCAGTGAGTCGGGACTAGTACCGGTTGGGGAGCTGTTTTTT. It encodes CASSESGLVPVGELFF.